The source of this T cell receptor (beta chain) is a study of blood T cell repertoires in COVID-19. As handled by the study authors: Amplification from reference gene primers served as the basis for estimated nucleated cell counts. Measured with immunoSEQ multiplex PCR; TCRdb has only the in-frame clones, and not every one. That table is the source of V, J and clone size, and D and trimming were worked out from the DNA. The sample holds about 140,000 clones, less than 85% seen once. The receptor's source is a woman between 18 and 30 years old who had been exposed to COVID-19. Input material: PBMCs or T cells enriched from blood (not recorded which).

The CDR3 loop is CASSHLPANTEAFF. Here the CDR3 DNA reads TGTGCCAGCAGTCACCTACCCGCGAACACTGAAGCTTTCTTT. The genes are TRBV27 and TRBJ1-1; D uncertain. The V end was cut by 5 bases, the J end by 1 base, with 11 bases between. The CDR3 is made up of 14 amino acids. CDR1 and CDR2 (germline): MNHEY, SMNVEV (reference sequence).